These 14 T cell receptor beta chains were sequenced from one sample in a study of T cell repertoires in cytomegalovirus infection. No antigen is known for these receptors. One entry per CDR3 protein, called by TCRdb with MiXCR from the reads. The data show 380,000 or so distinct CDR3 sequences, around a third seen once. Sequenced material: cultured PBMCs, taken from culture after CMV antigen stimulation. The source of these receptors is a human donor in good health (CMV status not recorded). Some clones in this sample may be carry-over from other donors' samples.

This clonotype was picked up a small number of times. This chain joins TRBV28 and TRBJ1-4, with D perhaps matching TRBD1 (5 bases). Trimming pared 3 bases from V and 6 bases from J, leaving 11 bases between. Germline CDR1 MDHEN, CDR2 SYDVKM. The length of the CDR3 is 14 residues. The CDR3 DNA follows: TGTGCCAGCAGTTTGGGGCAGGGATATGAAAAACTGTTTTTT. Its translation is CASSLGQGYEKLFF.

The genes are TRBV20-1 and TRBJ2-3; unclear D gene. Trimming took off 3 bases at V and 2 bases at J, with 18 bases between the two ends. Germline V lookup: CDR1 DFQATT, CDR2 SNEGSKA (reference sequence). The CDR3 is 16 residues long. In nucleotides, the CDR3 is TGCAGTGCTAGGCAACAGCGCCCCCGTTACACAGATACGCAGTATTTT. Its translation: CSARQQRPRYTDTQYF.

This clonotype was seen only a few times. V usage is TRBV7-3 and J usage is TRBJ2-7; D gene uncertain. The CDR3 covers 14 residues. Deletions cut 1 base from V and 5 bases from J, with 12 bases between. From germline, CDR1 is SGHTA and CDR2 FQGTGA. DNA of the CDR3: TGTGCCAGCAGCTTAAGGGCCGGGTCCCACGAGCAGTACTTC. Protein product: CASSLRAGSHEQYF.

The chain joins TRBV25-1 to TRBJ1-5; D uncertain. The germline V gene encodes CDR1 MGHDK and CDR2 SYGVNS. The V end was cut by 10 bases, the J end by 1 base, with 14 bases between. The CDR3 has 14 amino acids. The CDR3 region is CATQGPGSNQPQHF. The DNA for the CDR3 is TGTGCCACACAAGGCCCGGGGAGCAATCAGCCCCAGCATTTT.

J is TRBJ2-4 and V is TRBV6-2 or TRBV6-3, with D tentatively TRBD1 (6 bases). V lost 2 bases to trimming and J lost 6 bases, with 26 bases between them. The CDR3 covers 19 residues. Germline CDR1 MNHEY, CDR2 SVGEGT. CDR3 protein: CASSYQKKHRDKLGNIQYF. The CDR3 region has the DNA TGTGCCAGCAGTTACCAAAAAAAACACAGGGACAAACTGGGAAACATTCAGTACTTC.

V usage is TRBV27 and J usage is TRBJ1-2; D remains unclear. In germline, CDR1 is MNHEY, CDR2 SMNVEV (reference sequence). V was cut by 2 bases and J by 4 bases, with 8 bases left in between. This CDR3 region has 13 residues. For the CDR3, the DNA is TGTGCCAGCAGTTTAGACATGGCCTATGGCTACACCTTC. As protein: CASSLDMAYGYTF.

This clonotype occurred a few times. CDR3 bases: TGTGCCAGCAGCACCCCACAAGACAGGGATCGAAGCAATCAGCCCCAGCATTTT. This encodes CASSTPQDRDRSNQPQHF. J is TRBJ1-5 and V is TRBV12-3 or TRBV12-4, with TRBD1 matching 7 bases. The CDR3 length is 18 residues. V dropped 6 bases and J dropped 1; count of bases not matched to a gene: 15.

This clonotype was seen ten or more times. The chain couples TRBV7-2 to TRBJ2-3; D is undetermined. Looked up from germline, CDR1 is SGHTA and CDR2 is FQGNSA. The CDR3 covers 15 residues. Trimming stripped 1 base from V and 1 base from J, with 9 bases between. Here the CDR3 DNA reads TGTGCCAGCAGCTTAGTGGGCGGAGGCACAGATACGCAGTATTTT. It translates to CASSLVGGGTDTQYF.

The chain employs TRBV19 and TRBJ1-1; possibly TRBD1 for D (5 bases). V lost 2 bases and J 3 bases, leaving 19 bases between the germline ends. Germline CDR1 reads LNHDA; CDR2 reads SQIVND (reference sequence). CDR3 length: 17 amino acids. The CDR3: CASSIYLRTPGHTEAFF. DNA for the CDR3: TGTGCCAGTAGTATATACCTACGGACTCCGGGGCACACTGAAGCTTTCTTT.

The CDR3 protein is CAQGDYGYTF. CDR3 DNA sequence: TGTGCGCAGGGGGACTATGGCTACACCTTC. This chain joins TRBV30 and TRBJ1-2; 7 bases line up with TRBD1. Germline V CDR1 and CDR2: GTSNPN, SVGIG (reference sequence). This CDR3 contains 10 residues.

The table lists this clonotype with a few counts. DNA of the CDR3: TGTGCCAGTAGTAGTTTAGCGGGAGCCACAGATACGCAGTATTTT. Amino acid sequence: CASSSLAGATDTQYF. The rearrangement links TRBV19 to TRBJ2-3; TRBD2 matches 9 bases. CDR1 and CDR2 from the germline V gene are LNHDA and SQIVND (reference sequence). This CDR3 has 15 residues. V lost 4 bases, J lost 2 bases, and 4 bases stayed unmatched.

J is TRBJ2-1 and V is TRBV24-1, with D possibly being TRBD2 (6 bases). The CDR3 runs to 15 residues. With 3 bases removed from V and 8 bases from J, the gap between germline ends came to 16 bases. CDR1 and CDR2 (germline): KGHDR, SFDVKD. CDR3 in amino acids: CATSDPGLPSDEQFF. In nucleotides, the CDR3 is TGTGCCACCAGTGATCCGGGACTGCCCTCGGATGAGCAGTTCTTC.

Points on this clonotype: A read error may account for a junction end that differs from germline. The chain combines TRBV29-1 with TRBJ2-5; D is unresolved. The CDR3 covers 12 residues. The germline CDR1 and CDR2 sequences are SQVTM and ANQGSEA. CDR3 amino acids: CSVEASQETQYF. DNA for the CDR3: TGCAGCGTAGAAGCAAGCCAAGAGACCCAGTACTTC.

The chain uses TRBV27 and TRBJ2-1; perhaps TRBD2 as D (6 bases). Germline CDR1 and CDR2: MNHEY and SMNVEV (reference sequence). This CDR3 has 16 amino acids. V dropped 4 bases and J dropped 1 base, with 14 bases sitting between them. The CDR3 DNA follows: TGTGCCAGCAGTTGGGACGGAAGCGGGTCCTACAATGAGCAGTTCTTC. Amino acid sequence: CASSWDGSGSYNEQFF.